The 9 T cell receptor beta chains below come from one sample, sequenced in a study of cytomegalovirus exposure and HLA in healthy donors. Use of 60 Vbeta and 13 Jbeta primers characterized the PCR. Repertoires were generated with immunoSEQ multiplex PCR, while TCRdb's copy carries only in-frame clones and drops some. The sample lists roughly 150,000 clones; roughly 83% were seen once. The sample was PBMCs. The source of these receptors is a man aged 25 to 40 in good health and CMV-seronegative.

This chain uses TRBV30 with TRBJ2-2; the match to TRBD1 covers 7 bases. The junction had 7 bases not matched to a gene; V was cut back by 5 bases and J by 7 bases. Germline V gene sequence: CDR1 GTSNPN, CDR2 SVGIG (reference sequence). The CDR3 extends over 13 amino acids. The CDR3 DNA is TGTGCCTGGCTCAAGGGGGCTGACGGGGAGCTGTTTTTT. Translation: CAWLKGADGELFF.

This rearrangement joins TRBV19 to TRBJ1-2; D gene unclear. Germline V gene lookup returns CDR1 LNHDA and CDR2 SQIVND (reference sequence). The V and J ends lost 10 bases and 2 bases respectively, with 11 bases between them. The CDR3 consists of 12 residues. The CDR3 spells CATVDKNYGYTF. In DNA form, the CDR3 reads TGTGCCACCGTCGACAAAAACTATGGCTACACCTTC.

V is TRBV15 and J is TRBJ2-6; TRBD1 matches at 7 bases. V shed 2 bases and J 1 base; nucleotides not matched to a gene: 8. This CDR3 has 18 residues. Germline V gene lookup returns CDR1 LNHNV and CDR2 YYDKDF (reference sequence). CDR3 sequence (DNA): TGTGCCACCAGCAGACTTTTGACAGGGTCATCTGGGGCCAACGTCCTGACTTTC. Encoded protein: CATSRLLTGSSGANVLTF.

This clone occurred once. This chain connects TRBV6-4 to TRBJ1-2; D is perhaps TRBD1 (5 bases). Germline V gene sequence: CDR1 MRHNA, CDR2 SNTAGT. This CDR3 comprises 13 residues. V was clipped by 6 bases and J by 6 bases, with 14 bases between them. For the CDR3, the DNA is TGTGCCAGCAGCGCCCAGGGCTTAAATGGCTACACCTTC. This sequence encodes CASSAQGLNGYTF.

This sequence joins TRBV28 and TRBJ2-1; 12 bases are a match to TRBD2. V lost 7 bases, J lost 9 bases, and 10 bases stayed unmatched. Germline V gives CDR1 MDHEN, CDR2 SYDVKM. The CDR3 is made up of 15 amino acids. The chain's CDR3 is CASTTRLAGDPEQFF. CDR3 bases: TGTGCCAGCACGACGAGACTAGCGGGAGACCCTGAGCAGTTCTTC.

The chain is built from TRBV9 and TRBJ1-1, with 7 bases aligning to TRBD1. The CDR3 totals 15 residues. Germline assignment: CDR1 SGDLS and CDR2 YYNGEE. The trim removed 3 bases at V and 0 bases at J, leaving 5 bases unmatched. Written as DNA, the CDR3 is TGTGCCAGCAGCGCCACAGGGGCGCTGAACACTGAAGCTTTCTTT. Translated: CASSATGALNTEAFF.

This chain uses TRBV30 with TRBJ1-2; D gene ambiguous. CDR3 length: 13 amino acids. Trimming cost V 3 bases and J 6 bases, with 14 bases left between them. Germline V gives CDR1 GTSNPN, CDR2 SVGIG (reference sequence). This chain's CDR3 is CAWSLEGADGYTF. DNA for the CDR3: TGTGCCTGGAGCTTAGAGGGCGCGGATGGCTACACCTTC.

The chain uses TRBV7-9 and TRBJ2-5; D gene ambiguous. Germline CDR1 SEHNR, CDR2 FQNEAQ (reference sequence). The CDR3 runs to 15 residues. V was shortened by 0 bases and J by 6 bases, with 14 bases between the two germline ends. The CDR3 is CASSLAPSAQQTQYF. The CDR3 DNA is TGTGCCAGCAGCTTAGCACCCTCCGCGCAACAGACCCAGTACTTC.

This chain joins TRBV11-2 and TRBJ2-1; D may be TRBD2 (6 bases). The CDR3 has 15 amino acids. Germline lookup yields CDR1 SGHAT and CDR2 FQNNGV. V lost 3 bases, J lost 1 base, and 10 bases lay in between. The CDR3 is CASSLAAGSYNEQFF. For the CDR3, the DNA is TGTGCCAGCAGCTTGGCAGCGGGTTCCTACAATGAGCAGTTCTTC.